Here is one T cell receptor (beta chain) with its context. This sample was taken from a study of blood T cell repertoires in COVID-19. The overall study: Both acute and convalescent COVID-19 samples were obtained from the United States, Italy and Spain. T cells, B-cell-depleted T cells, or PBMCs provided the cDNA or gDNA that served as material.

In the original processing: Nucleated cell counts were estimated from reference gene primer amplification. Profiled with immunoSEQ multiplex PCR; TCRdb holds only in-frame clones, not every one. V and J calls and clone size follow that table, whereas D and trimming were derived from the DNA. Of approximately 90,000 clones listed, 60% to 80% are singletons. The V gene's germline CDR1 is LNHNV and CDR2 YYDKDF (reference sequence). This CDR3 has 15 amino acids. V was pared by 3 bases and J by 5 bases, with 6 bases of the junction left unmatched. Material for sequencing was peripheral blood. This chain links TRBV15 with TRBJ2-7, with 11 bases aligning to TRBD1. The sequence was collected from a woman aged 80 or over with acute or convalescent COVID-19. The DNA for the CDR3 is TGTGCCACCAGCAGGGACAGGGGGCGGAGAAACGAGCAGTACTTC. Amino acids: CATSRDRGRRNEQYF.